The 9 T cell receptor beta chains below come from one sample, sequenced in a study of beta chain features in type 1 diabetes. What was sequenced were expressed TCRB transcripts, since all of the isolated RNA had been reverse transcribed. Clones were sequenced by immunoSEQ multiplex PCR, and TCRdb holds only the in-frame ones, with some missing. This table holds 360,000 or so clones, less than 20% found once. Material for sequencing was naive CD4+ T cells from blood. All receptors come from a woman between 18 and 30 years old in good health.

A few counts support this clone. The rearrangement links TRBV30 to TRBJ2-1, with TRBD1 identical over 8 bases. The V segment lost 2 bases and the J segment 4 bases; nucleotides outside the gene matches: 7. Germline V gene data show CDR1 as GTSNPN and CDR2 as SVGIG (reference sequence). The CDR3 has 15 residues. Written as DNA, the CDR3 is TGTGCCTGGAGTTCTGACAGGGGACTTTACAATGAGCAGTTCTTC. Protein product: CAWSSDRGLYNEQFF.

This clone was seen more than once but under ten times. V usage is TRBV7-9 and J usage is TRBJ2-7; a weak D match, TRBD2 (6 bases). The V end was cut by 7 bases, the J end by 1 base, with 17 bases between. The CDR3 extends over 15 amino acids. Germline loops: CDR1 SEHNR, CDR2 FQNEAQ (reference sequence). Here the CDR3 reads CASTLSGAGSYEQYF. As DNA, the CDR3 is TGTGCCAGCACCCTAAGTGGAGCGGGTTCCTACGAGCAGTACTTC.

The V call is TRBV2, the J call TRBJ1-5, with TRBD1 as a possible D gene (5 bases). CDR1 is SNHLY, CDR2 FYNNEI, per germline. Trimming pared 11 bases from V and 4 bases from J, leaving 18 bases between. CDR3 length: 14 amino acids. Written as DNA, the CDR3 is TGTGCCCTTGGGGGAGGTAACATTAATCAGCCCCAGCATTTT. Translation gives CALGGGNINQPQHF.

This chain connects TRBV30 to TRBJ2-1; maybe TRBD1 (6 bases). V gave up 4 bases and J gave up 10 bases, with 11 bases separating them. The CDR3 has 11 residues. Germline loops: CDR1 GTSNPN, CDR2 SVGIG (reference sequence). The CDR3 sequence: CAWNRAWEQFF. The CDR3, as DNA: TGTGCCTGGAACAGGGCATGGGAGCAGTTCTTC. Filled out from reference TRBV30 and TRBJ2-1, the complete variable domain reads SQTIHQWPATLVQPVGSPLSLECTVEGTSNPNLYWYRQAAGRGLQLLFYSVGIGQISSEVPQNLSASRPQDRQFILSSKKLLLSDSGFYLCAWNRAWEQFFGPGTRLTVL.

This clone appeared once. The chain recombines TRBV2 with TRBJ1-1; D is undetermined. Germline V gene data show CDR1 as SNHLY and CDR2 as FYNNEI. Deletions cut 7 bases from V and 3 bases from J, with 9 bases between. CDR3 length: 12 residues. The CDR3 bases are TGTGCCAGCACCGAATCGGACACTGAAGCTTTCTTT. Translating it yields CASTESDTEAFF.

The gene calls are TRBV5-1 and TRBJ2-7; 8 nucleotides align to TRBD1. CDR3 length: 13 residues. Losses at the gene ends were 5 bases for V and 5 bases for J; bases not matched to a gene: 6. In germline, CDR1 is SGHRS, CDR2 YFSETQ. The CDR3: CASRRTGSDEQYF. DNA of the CDR3: TGCGCCAGCAGACGGACAGGGTCTGACGAGCAGTACTTC.

To note about this clone: Other DNA sequences of this sample code for an identical CDR3. The chain uses TRBV9 and TRBJ2-5; TRBD2 agrees at 12 bases. Germline V gives CDR1 SGDLS, CDR2 YYNGEE. This CDR3 region has 15 residues. V trimming: 0 bases; J trimming: 3 bases; junction bases outside the gene matches: 0. Here the CDR3 DNA reads TGTGCCAGCAGCGTAGGACTAGCGGGAGAAGAGACCCAGTACTTC. Encoded protein: CASSVGLAGEETQYF. Drawing the rest from reference TRBV9 and TRBJ2-5, the complete variable domain is DSGVTQTPKHLITATGQRVTLRCSPRSGDLSVYWYQQSLDQGLQFLIQYYNGEERAKGNILERFSAQQFPDLHSELNLSSLELGDSALYFCASSVGLAGEETQYFGPGTRLLVL.

The genes are TRBV5-1 and TRBJ1-6; D remains unclear. Trimming shortened V by 0 bases and J by 4 bases, and 11 bases separated the two germline ends. Germline V gene data show CDR1 as SGHRS and CDR2 as YFSETQ. The CDR3 spans 16 residues. The CDR3 coding sequence is TGCGCCAGCAGCTTGGCAGGCCAGAGATATAATTCACCCCTCCACTTT. It codes for CASSLAGQRYNSPLHF.

This clone was detected a few times. The V and J genes are TRBV7-9 and TRBJ1-1; the D gene is possibly TRBD1 (5 bases). Germline V CDR1 and CDR2: SEHNR, FQNEAQ (reference sequence). The germline V and J ends were trimmed by 4 bases and 6 bases, with 9 bases remaining between them. The CDR3 totals 12 residues. For the CDR3, the DNA is TGTGCCAGCAGCTCAGGGAGGGCTGAAGCTTTCTTT. Residues: CASSSGRAEAFF.